The 10 T cell receptor beta chains listed next were all sequenced from one sample in a study of cytomegalovirus exposure and HLA in healthy donors. 13 Jbeta primers and 60 Vbeta primers were used for the PCR. Some clones are missing from TCRdb's copy, which holds only in-frame ones; the method was immunoSEQ multiplex PCR. The table has about 100,000 clones, 60% to 75% seen once; the top ten hold approximately 2%. Source material: PBMCs. Receptors originate from a woman aged 40 to 50 in good health and CMV-seronegative.

This clone occurred a few times. The CDR3 sequence is CASSLSLQGPQETQYF. The CDR3 DNA reads as TGTGCCAGCAGCTTATCCCTACAGGGCCCCCAAGAGACCCAGTACTTC. This rearrangement joins TRBV11-2 to TRBJ2-5; D might be TRBD1 (6 bases). Trimming removed 2 bases from V and 1 base from J, with 14 bases in between. CDR3 size: 16 residues. Germline V gene lookup returns CDR1 SGHAT and CDR2 FQNNGV.

The chain uses TRBV27 and TRBJ1-2; D remains ambiguous. V lost 3 bases and J lost 2, with 10 bases in between. The CDR3 runs to 14 residues. Germline V lookup: CDR1 MNHEY, CDR2 SMNVEV (reference sequence). The CDR3 region has the DNA TGTGCCAGCAGTTTCAAGAGGAACAACTATGGCTACACCTTC. Protein sequence: CASSFKRNNYGYTF.

This clone was detected only a few times. V gene TRBV14 combines with J gene TRBJ1-1; D is possibly TRBD1 (6 bases). Germline CDR1 is SGHDN and CDR2 is FVKESK. The CDR3 extends over 15 amino acids. Trimming shortened V by 3 bases and J by 0 bases, and 11 bases separated the two germline ends. This CDR3 is CASSHWTDMNTEAFF. CDR3 sequence (DNA): TGTGCCAGCAGCCACTGGACAGACATGAACACTGAAGCTTTCTTT.

As concerns this clone: Germline and junction disagree at one end, which may indicate a read error. CDR3 protein: CASSLTASSPYEQYF. CDR3 DNA sequence: TGTGCTAGCAGCTTAACGGCTAGCTCCCCCTACGAGCAGTACTTC. J is TRBJ2-5 and V is TRBV7-9, with D possibly being TRBD2 (5 bases). Judging by the DNA end, TRBJ2-7 fits better; the J call may be wrong. Looked up from germline, CDR1 is SEHNR and CDR2 is FQNEAQ (reference sequence). CDR3 length equals 15 residues.

V is TRBV30 and J is TRBJ1-3; D ambiguous. V was trimmed by 4 bases and J by 4 bases, leaving 5 bases between them. Looked up from germline, CDR1 is GTSNPN and CDR2 is SVGIG (reference sequence). This CDR3 has 11 amino acids. CDR3 in DNA: TGTGCCTGGACACTCGGAAACACCATATATTTT. It is translated as CAWTLGNTIYF. Based on the CDR3 plus reference TRBV30 and TRBJ1-3, the full variable domain is SQTIHQWPATLVQPVGSPLSLECTVEGTSNPNLYWYRQAAGRGLQLLFYSVGIGQISSEVPQNLSASRPQDRQFILSSKKLLLSDSGFYLCAWTLGNTIYFGEGSWLTVV.

The chain employs TRBV19 and TRBJ1-4; D may be TRBD1 (6 bases). The CDR3 has 15 amino acids. The germline gives CDR1 LNHDA, CDR2 SQIVND (reference sequence). With 5 bases removed from V and 11 bases from J, the gap between germline ends came to 21 bases. CDR3 bases: TGTGCCAGTAGTCTCACCGGACAGAATTACAGGAAACTGTTTTTT. It codes for CASSLTGQNYRKLFF.

On this clone itself: Sequence at one end of the junction differs from germline and may be a read error. V gene TRBV6-1 combines with J gene TRBJ1-6; TRBD1 might be the D (5 bases). The CDR3 spans 15 residues. CDR1 MNHNS and CDR2 SASEGT come from the germline V gene. The CDR3 DNA reads TGTGCCAGCAGTGAAGACGGTGGGGCTTGGTCACCCCCCCACTTT. This encodes CASSEDGGAWSPPHF.

The V and J genes are TRBV19 and TRBJ2-5, with D uncertain. This CDR3 has 13 amino acids. V shed 1 base and J shed 4 bases, with 7 bases lying between them. CDR1 is LNHDA, CDR2 SQIVND, per germline (reference sequence). The CDR3 coding sequence is TGTGCCAGTAGTATAGGCCCCGGAGAGACCCAGTACTTC. Translated: CASSIGPGETQYF.

The V gene is TRBV5-1, the J gene TRBJ2-1; no reliable D call. The CDR3 is 17 amino acids. Between the trimmed V and J ends, which lost 0 bases and 0 bases, there was a span of 13 bases. Germline lookup yields CDR1 SGHRS and CDR2 YFSETQ. The CDR3 region has the DNA TGCGCCAGCAGCTTGGACCCGCGTCCGAGCTCCTACAATGAGCAGTTCTTC. Its translation is CASSLDPRPSSYNEQFF.

V usage is TRBV30 and J usage is TRBJ2-7; TRBD2 aligns across 10 bases. This CDR3 region has 14 residues. After removal of 4 bases from V and 7 bases from J, the junction contained 10 bases not matched to a gene. The V gene's germline CDR1 is GTSNPN and CDR2 SVGIG (reference sequence). The CDR3 DNA reads TGTGCCTGGACGGGGCTAGCGGGAGTTAAAGAGCAGTACTTC. Its translation: CAWTGLAGVKEQYF.